This is a list of T cell receptor beta chains from one sample in a study of TIL therapy for anti-PD-1-resistant metastatic lung cancer. Profiling relied on immunoSEQ multiplex PCR, and the TCRdb table lists in-frame clones only, not all of them. The sample records some 60,000 clones, less than 85% being singletons. The starting material was blood, obtained at baseline. Receptor source: a person between 25 and 79 years old with non-small cell lung cancer. Each CDR3 is given with its conserved first and last residue. The order of the fields is V gene, J gene, CDR3 length, D gene, clone size, CDR3 protein, CDR3 DNA. The D gene is left open where the match is weak. Only part of the rows carry a size: once, few, many, or a class if the clone is expanded.

V: TRBV28
J: TRBJ1-5
length: 14
D: .
size: .
CDR3: CAANTGNSNQPQHF
DNA: TGTGCCGCCAATACAGGGAATAGCAATCAGCCCCAGCATTTT

V: TRBV11-3
J: TRBJ2-7
length: 15
D: TRBD1
size: .
CDR3: CASSSGTGGLWEQYF
DNA: TGTGCCAGCAGCTCCGGGACAGGGGGTTTATGGGAGCAGTACTTC

V: TRBV6-6
J: TRBJ1-2
length: 15
D: .
size: few
CDR3: CASASPGNGIYGYTF
DNA: TGTGCCAGCGCCTCGCCAGGAAATGGAATCTATGGCTACACCTTC

V: TRBV16
J: TRBJ1-3
length: 16
D: TRBD1
size: once
CDR3: CASSRGVGGSGNTIYF
DNA: TGTGCCAGCAGCCGGGGCGTAGGGGGCTCCGGAAACACCATATATTTT

V: TRBV7-2
J: TRBJ2-3
length: 14
D: .
size: .
CDR3: CASSLGTGANTQYF
DNA: TGTGCCAGCAGCTTAGGGACGGGAGCAAATACGCAGTATTTT

V: TRBV19
J: TRBJ1-1
length: 13
D: .
size: .
CDR3: CASSIEDRTEAFF
DNA: TGTGCCAGTAGTATAGAGGACCGCACTGAAGCTTTCTTT

V: TRBV5-1
J: TRBJ2-7
length: 13
D: .
size: few
CDR3: CASSSGGTYEQYF
DNA: TGCGCCAGCAGTAGTGGAGGGACCTACGAGCAGTACTTC

V: TRBV11-2
J: TRBJ1-3
length: 17
D: .
size: .
CDR3: CASSLGVNQGSGNTIYF
DNA: TGTGCCAGCAGCTTAGGGGTTAACCAGGGAAGTGGAAACACCATATATTTT

V: TRBV28
J: TRBJ2-3
length: 17
D: TRBD2
size: .
CDR3: CASSLGEGFSYTDTQYF
DNA: TGTGCCAGCAGTTTGGGGGAGGGCTTTTCCTACACAGATACGCAGTATTTT

V: TRBV28
J: TRBJ1-2
length: 17
D: TRBD1
size: .
CDR3: CASSLDPLTGTGGGYTF
DNA: TGTGCCAGCAGTCTCGATCCCTTAACCGGGACAGGGGGCGGCTACACCTTC

V: TRBV25-1
J: TRBJ1-2
length: 13
D: .
size: few
CDR3: CASSVGGLSGYTF
DNA: TGTGCCAGCAGTGTTGGGGGGCTTTCCGGCTACACCTTC

V: TRBV9
J: TRBJ1-6
length: 14
D: .
size: .
CDR3: CASNNRGSNSPLHF
DNA: TGTGCCAGCAATAATAGGGGGAGTAATTCACCCCTCCACTTT

V: TRBV10-2
J: TRBJ1-6
length: 15
D: .
size: few
CDR3: CASSGRGAYGSPLHF
DNA: TGCGCCAGCAGTGGGAGAGGGGCCTATGGGTCACCCCTCCACTTT

V: TRBV28
J: TRBJ1-5
length: 13
D: .
size: few
CDR3: CASKGGNNQPQHF
DNA: TGTGCCAGCAAGGGGGGCAACAATCAGCCCCAGCATTTT

V: TRBV5-4
J: TRBJ2-7
length: 12
D: .
size: .
CDR3: CASSLADYEQYF
DNA: TGTGCCAGCAGCTTGGCGGATTACGAGCAGTACTTC

V: TRBV28
J: TRBJ2-2
length: 13
D: .
size: .
CDR3: CASRQGDGGELFF
DNA: TGTGCCAGCAGGCAAGGGGATGGCGGGGAGCTGTTTTTT

V: TRBV30
J: TRBJ2-5
length: 10
D: .
size: few
CDR3: CAGGEETQYF
DNA: TGTGCCGGAGGGGAAGAGACCCAGTACTTC

V: TRBV2
J: TRBJ1-5
length: 14
D: .
size: .
CDR3: CASSDRRGNQPQHF
DNA: TGTGCCAGCAGTGACCGACGGGGCAATCAGCCCCAGCATTTT

V: TRBV19
J: TRBJ1-2
length: 14
D: .
size: .
CDR3: CASTSGAVFWGYTF
DNA: TGTGCCAGTACCTCGGGAGCCGTTTTCTGGGGCTACACCTTC

V: TRBV30
J: TRBJ2-5
length: 13
D: .
size: .
CDR3: CAWERGSGETQYF
DNA: TGTGCCTGGGAAAGAGGGAGCGGCGAGACCCAGTACTTC

V: TRBV9
J: TRBJ1-2
length: 14
D: TRBD1
size: .
CDR3: CASSAEGQGYGYTF
DNA: TGTGCCAGCAGCGCGGAGGGACAGGGATATGGCTACACCTTC

V: TRBV5-8
J: TRBJ1-2
length: 15
D: .
size: .
CDR3: CASSSEVWSHYGYTF
DNA: TGTGCCAGCAGCTCGGAGGTGTGGTCCCACTATGGCTACACCTTC